This T cell receptor beta chain was found in a study of blood T cell repertoires in COVID-19 (TCRdb year 2020). Broadly, across the study: Samples from collaborators originated in the United States, Italy and Spain and spanned both the acute and convalescent phases of COVID-19. The material from the prospective study consisted of cDNA or gDNA derived from T cells, B-cell-depleted T cells, or PBMCs. Deeply sampled blood TCRbeta repertoires from subjects exposed to, actively infected with, or recovered from COVID-19 were included in the dataset. The repertoires were made available in a free public database intended to serve as a resource for research on the immune response to SARS-CoV-2. The samples were drawn from the first 160 participants of the ongoing ImmuneRACE study and from roughly 1,300 subjects provided by 6 global collaborators. The sample metadata nearly always contained a de-identified subject ID, COVID-19 status, age in years and sex. Where HLA class I and class II types were available, the types were taken from metadata supplied by the sample provider, not from assay-based typing.

The immunoSEQ Assay, a bias-controlled multiplex PCR, was used to amplify TCRbeta CDR3 regions from genomic DNA. Per the source publication's procedure: Within the assay, amplification of reference gene primers was used to estimate how many nucleated cells each sample contained. Sequence reads were collapsed and filtered to measure the absolute abundance of every unique TCRbeta CDR3 rearrangement. For each sample, productive Simpson clonality was calculated as the square root of Simpson's diversity index across productive rearrangements. Sourced from immuneACCESS, this table was stored by TCRdb with only in-frame sequences that have V and J called. A share of the clones is absent; for the studies checked, an unresolved V gene accounts for under half, and the remainder has no known explanation. The V and J calls and the clone size are those of that table, but D and trimming were determined from the DNA. This sample lists some 100,000 clones; 85% to 90% were detected once. Of the sample, 10% to 15% is held by the ten largest clones.

Notes on this clone: There is no known antigen for this receptor. No base quality information exists; no much larger clone differs at one position.

V and J lose 7 bases and 5 bases, and a span of 14 bases separates them. The CDR3 runs 13 amino acids, cysteine and phenylalanine included. The sequence is cut down to CDR3 DNA, 39 bases in frame from base 1. The germline V gene yields SGHTA for CDR1 and FQGNSA for CDR2. Results the study describes overall, beyond this receptor: The amount of clinical and demographic metadata varied by source and participant and was provided uncurated.

The collaborating institutions used their own protocols to collect whole blood in K2EDTA tubes. For TCRbeta analysis, collaborator samples were shipped as frozen whole blood, as isolated PBMCs, or as DNA extracted from either sample type. The TCR comes from a human donor in a cohort sampled during active COVID-19. The rearrangement joined TRBV7-2 to TRBJ1-1, and the D gene may be TRBD1, 5 bases matching. Sequenced: peripheral blood. The CDR3 here reads CASTSLGGTEAFF. The sequence in DNA is TGTGCCAGCACCAGCCTTGGGGGGACTGAAGCTTTCTTT. Full variable domain (CDR3 extended with the reference TRBV7-2 and TRBJ1-1 proteins): GAGVSQSPSNKVTEKGKDVELRCDPISGHTALYWYRQSLGQGLEFLIYFQGNSAPDKSGLPSDRFSAERTGGSVSTLTIQRTQQEDSAVYLCASTSLGGTEAFFGQGTRLTVV.